The entry below describes one T cell receptor (beta chain). The CDR3 has 14 amino acids. Trimming cost V 0 bases and J 5 bases, with 13 bases left between them. The germline CDR1 and CDR2 sequences are GTSNPN and SVGIG (reference sequence). Sequenced by immunoSEQ multiplex PCR; TCRdb stores in-frame clones only, minus some. The sample holds roughly 360,000 clones; over 75% are singletons and the top ten take 1.3%. The sample belongs to a study of blood T cell repertoires in COVID-19. Overall study: The samples span acute and convalescent COVID-19 from the United States, Italy and Spain. Sources were T cells, B-cell-depleted T cells, or PBMCs; the material itself was cDNA or gDNA.

The chain uses TRBV30 and TRBJ2-5; D is possibly TRBD2 (7 bases). The source is a man aged 30-40 years who had recovered from COVID-19. Sequences were obtained from PBMCs or T cells enriched from blood (not recorded which). CDR3 sequence reads: CAWSVGGALETQYF. The CDR3 region has the DNA TGTGCCTGGAGTGTTGGGGGGGCCCTTGAGACCCAGTACTTC.